This TCR beta chain was retrieved from a study of T cell responses to AZD1222 COVID-19 vaccine. Generated by immunoSEQ multiplex PCR, the TCRdb table keeps only in-frame clones and is missing some. Of roughly 83,000 clones in the sample, more than 70% were seen once. The sample was peripheral blood, taken on day 0 of AZD1222 vaccination. The clonotype originates from an adult in good health.

The chain's CDR3 is CATTLGGSNTEAFF. The CDR3 nucleotides read TGTGCCACCACTCTAGGGGGGTCGAACACTGAAGCTTTCTTT. The chain recombines TRBV19 with TRBJ1-1; the D gene is possibly TRBD1 (6 bases). The ends were cut back, 10 bases at V and 1 base at J, with 16 bases in the middle. Per the germline V gene, CDR1 is LNHDA and CDR2 is SQIVND (reference sequence). CDR3 size: 14 residues.